One sample yielded the 25 T cell receptor beta chains listed below, sequenced in a study of cytomegalovirus exposure and HLA in healthy donors. 60 Vbeta and 13 Jbeta primers were used in PCR. Libraries were prepared by immunoSEQ multiplex PCR; TCRdb keeps only in-frame clonotypes and omits some of them. There are 30,000 to 40,000 clones in the sample, with approximately 5.9% held by the top ten. The sequenced material came from PBMCs. These TCRs come from a human donor in good health.

Worth noting for this clone: The sample contains more than one DNA sequence encoding this CDR3. CDR3 region: CASSVAQGAYEQYF. As DNA, the CDR3 is TGTGCCAGCAGCGTAGCCCAGGGTGCCTACGAGCAGTACTTC. The rearrangement joins TRBV9 to TRBJ2-7; a weak D match, TRBD1 (5 bases). The CDR3 covers 14 residues. V was shortened by 0 bases and J by 2 bases, with 9 bases between the two germline ends. Germline V gene sequence: CDR1 SGDLS, CDR2 YYNGEE. Full variable domain (remainder filled in from reference TRBV9 and TRBJ2-7): DSGVTQTPKHLITATGQRVTLRCSPRSGDLSVYWYQQSLDQGLQFLIQYYNGEERAKGNILERFSAQQFPDLHSELNLSSLELGDSALYFCASSVAQGAYEQYFGPGTRLTVT.

This chain connects TRBV5-1 to TRBJ2-7, with D unresolved. Trimming pared 4 bases from V and 3 bases from J, leaving 14 bases between. The CDR3 runs 14 residues. Germline CDR1 SGHRS, CDR2 YFSETQ. The CDR3 sequence: CASSPGGGNYEQYF. Written as DNA, the CDR3 is TGCGCCAGCAGCCCAGGTGGTGGAAACTACGAGCAGTACTTC.

The chain couples TRBV29-1 to TRBJ1-5; 8 positions agree with TRBD1. Germline V gene data show CDR1 as SQVTM and CDR2 as ANQGSEA. The CDR3 loop spans 13 amino acids. V gave up 6 bases and J gave up 2 bases; unmatched junction bases: 3. CDR3 DNA sequence: TGCAGCGTCGGACAGGGCGGCAATCAGCCCCAGCATTTT. Residues: CSVGQGGNQPQHF.

This rearrangement joins TRBV7-3 to TRBJ1-1, with 8 bases aligning to TRBD1. CDR1 SGHTA and CDR2 FQGTGA come from the germline V gene. The trim removed 5 bases at V and 10 bases at J, leaving 9 bases unmatched. There are 13 residues in the CDR3. Here the CDR3 DNA reads TGTGCCAGCAGCCCCGGGACAGGTGGAAGAGCTTTCTTT. Its translation: CASSPGTGGRAFF.

The J gene is TRBJ1-1, the V gene TRBV7-9; no clear D. The V end lost 2 bases, the J end lost 1 base, and 11 bases lay between the germline ends. Germline V gives CDR1 SEHNR, CDR2 FQNEAQ (reference sequence). This CDR3 spans 15 amino acids. The CDR3 protein is CASSLPLTENTEAFF. In DNA, the CDR3 is TGTGCCAGCAGCTTACCCCTAACAGAGAACACTGAAGCTTTCTTT.

V gene TRBV7-9 combines with J gene TRBJ1-2, with a tentative D call TRBD1 (5 bases). Germline CDR1 is SEHNR and CDR2 is FQNEAQ (reference sequence). The CDR3 runs 14 residues. V shed 0 bases and J shed 6 bases, with 11 bases lying between them. Here the CDR3 reads CASSLAIGGDGYTF. CDR3 DNA sequence: TGTGCCAGCAGCTTAGCGATTGGAGGGGATGGCTACACCTTC.

The CDR3 loop is CASTPGAGFVWFF. The CDR3 region has the DNA TGTGCCAGTACCCCAGGCGCGGGGTTTGTATGGTTCTTC. The J gene is TRBJ2-1, the V gene TRBV19; possibly TRBD2 for D (6 bases). The CDR3 loop spans 13 amino acids. In germline, CDR1 is LNHDA, CDR2 SQIVND (reference sequence). Trimming left V 7 bases short and J 15 bases short, with 22 bases between.

This chain uses TRBV19 with TRBJ1-5; D may be TRBD1 (6 bases). The CDR3 contains 15 residues. V was pared by 6 bases and J by 1 base, with 13 bases between. From germline, CDR1 is LNHDA and CDR2 SQIVND (reference sequence). The CDR3 loop reads CASSPDRLSNQPQHF. The CDR3 DNA is TGTGCCAGTAGCCCCGACAGGTTGAGCAATCAGCCCCAGCATTTT.

The gene calls are TRBV2 and TRBJ2-3; D remains ambiguous. The CDR3 sequence is 13 residues long. The germline V gene encodes CDR1 SNHLY and CDR2 FYNNEI. The V gene lost 3 bases and the J gene lost 0 bases, with 4 bases spanning the gap. The CDR3 here is CASSDYSTDTQYF. DNA for the CDR3: TGTGCCAGCAGTGATTATAGCACAGATACGCAGTATTTT.

The V and J genes are TRBV4-2 and TRBJ1-5; unclear D gene. The CDR3 has 15 amino acids. Germline lookup yields CDR1 LGHNA and CDR2 YNFKEQ. V shed 1 base and J shed 0 bases, with 7 bases lying between them. The CDR3 DNA reads as TGTGCCAGCAGCCAAGGTGTCTATAGCAATCAGCCCCAGCATTTT. Protein: CASSQGVYSNQPQHF.

The chain combines TRBV7-9 with TRBJ1-1; D uncertain. The CDR3 has 13 amino acids. Looked up from germline, CDR1 is SEHNR and CDR2 is FQNEAQ (reference sequence). Trimming left V 5 bases short and J 7 bases short, with 14 bases between. CDR3 protein: CASSPPAGIEAFF. CDR3 nucleotide sequence: TGTGCCAGCAGCCCCCCTGCGGGGATTGAAGCTTTCTTT. Drawing the rest from reference TRBV7-9 and TRBJ1-1, the complete variable domain is DTGVSQNPRHKITKRGQNVTFRCDPISEHNRLYWYRQTLGQGPEFLTYFQNEAQLEKSRLLSDRFSAERPKGSFSTLEIQRTEQGDSAMYLCASSPPAGIEAFFGQGTRLTVV.

This chain joins TRBV7-9 and TRBJ2-7; TRBD2 matches 8 bases. This CDR3 has 16 amino acids. Germline V gives CDR1 SEHNR, CDR2 FQNEAQ (reference sequence). V gave up 1 base and J gave up 2 bases; unmatched junction bases: 7. The CDR3 nucleotides read TGTGCCAGCAGCTTAGTCCCCGGGGGGGCCACCTACGAGCAGTACTTC. It is translated as CASSLVPGGATYEQYF.

The chain couples TRBV6-5 to TRBJ2-1; D is uncertain. CDR3 length: 15 amino acids. Per the germline V gene, CDR1 is MNHEY and CDR2 is SVGAGI. V gave up 3 bases and J gave up 3 bases, with 12 bases separating them. CDR3: CASSYRWPSYNEQFF. In nucleotides, the CDR3 is TGTGCCAGCAGTTATAGGTGGCCTAGCTACAATGAGCAGTTCTTC.

This chain links TRBV11-1 with TRBJ2-7, with 9 bases identical to TRBD1. CDR1 SGHAT and CDR2 FQDESV come from the germline V gene (reference sequence). The CDR3 runs to 16 residues. Trimming removed 0 bases from V and 6 bases from J; junction bases left unmatched: 9. In nucleotides, the CDR3 is TGTGCCAGCAGCTTAGCAACGGGACAGGGAGATCGCGAGCAGTACTTC. It is translated as CASSLATGQGDREQYF.

The rearrangement joins TRBV19 to TRBJ1-6, with D possibly TRBD1 on 5 matching bases. The V gene's germline CDR1 is LNHDA and CDR2 SQIVND (reference sequence). The length of the CDR3 is 14 residues. Trimming took 2 bases from V and 9 from J, leaving 11 bases between them. The CDR3 DNA reads TGTGCCAGTAGTATAATGAATCAGGGTTCACCCCTCCACTTT. Translated: CASSIMNQGSPLHF.

The V and J genes are TRBV4-1 and TRBJ1-3; D is ambiguous. The CDR3 spans 17 residues. The V end lost 1 base, the J end lost 0 bases, and 13 bases lay between the germline ends. Germline CDR1 and CDR2: MGHRA and YSYEKL. The chain's CDR3 is CASSQVVIANSGNTIYF. The CDR3 bases are TGCGCCAGCAGCCAAGTGGTAATAGCGAACTCTGGAAACACCATATATTTT.

The CDR3 DNA reads as TGTGCCAGTAGCCCTTTGACGGGTTATGGCTACACCTTC. Residues: CASSPLTGYGYTF. The gene calls are TRBV19 and TRBJ1-2, with D hard to call. This CDR3 is 13 amino acids long. The germline gives CDR1 LNHDA, CDR2 SQIVND (reference sequence). The V end lost 6 bases, the J end lost 5 bases, and 13 bases lay between the germline ends.

The genes are TRBV20-1 and TRBJ2-7; D may be TRBD1 (5 bases). Deletions cut 2 bases from V and 3 bases from J, with 5 bases between. The CDR3 sequence is 11 residues long. Germline assignment: CDR1 DFQATT and CDR2 SNEGSKA (reference sequence). CDR3 region: CSARQGYEQYF. DNA for the CDR3: TGCAGTGCTAGACAGGGCTACGAGCAGTACTTC.

The chain carries TRBV7-8 and TRBJ2-1; the match to TRBD2 covers 14 bases. The germline V gene has CDR1 SGHVS and CDR2 FQNEAQ. V dropped 5 bases and J dropped 5; count of bases not matched to a gene: 5. This CDR3 has 16 residues. The CDR3 is CASSGRTSGGNNEQFF. CDR3 DNA sequence: TGTGCCAGCAGCGGACGGACTAGCGGGGGGAACAATGAGCAGTTCTTC.

The chain's CDR3 is CASSLGLAGGSWGNIQYF. The CDR3 coding sequence is TGTGCCAGCAGCTTAGGACTAGCGGGGGGGAGTTGGGGAAACATTCAGTACTTC. The chain has TRBV7-2 and TRBJ2-4; TRBD2 agrees at 14 bases. This CDR3 is 18 amino acids long. The trim removed 1 base at V and 6 bases at J, leaving 8 bases unmatched. CDR1 is SGHTA, CDR2 FQGNSA, per germline.

The rearrangement uses TRBV18 and TRBJ2-7; D is perhaps TRBD1 (6 bases). Germline loops: CDR1 KGHSH, CDR2 LQKENI. The CDR3 has 13 residues. The V and J ends lost 2 bases and 6 bases respectively, with 11 bases between them. The CDR3 DNA follows: TGTGCCAGCTCACCAAATGGGGGCCGCGAGCAGTACTTC. Protein sequence: CASSPNGGREQYF.

CDR3 nucleotides: TGTGCCAGCAGCTCAGGGACAGCTGGCTATGGCTACACCTTC. Its translation: CASSSGTAGYGYTF. V usage is TRBV7-9 and J usage is TRBJ1-2, with 7 bases identical to TRBD1. Germline CDR1 reads SEHNR; CDR2 reads FQNEAQ (reference sequence). This CDR3 is built from 14 residues. The V gene end was trimmed by 4 bases and the J gene end by 4 bases; junction bases not matched to a gene: 6.

A remark on this clone: This sample also contains other DNA sequences that code for the same CDR3. V and J are TRBV6-5 and TRBJ2-7; 11 bases match TRBD1. J was trimmed by 6 bases and V by 5 bases; bases with no gene match: 6. The CDR3 extends over 14 amino acids. The germline V gene has CDR1 MNHEY and CDR2 SVGAGI. This chain's CDR3 is CASSGAGTGGEQYF. The CDR3 DNA sequence: TGTGCCAGCAGTGGAGCCGGGACAGGGGGCGAGCAGTACTTC.

The chain combines TRBV7-6 with TRBJ2-3; D unresolved. The CDR3 loop spans 12 amino acids. Germline V lookup: CDR1 SGHVS, CDR2 FNYEAQ. The V end lost 2 bases, the J end lost 6 bases, and 6 bases lay between the germline ends. The CDR3 region is CASSLPLDTQYF. The CDR3 nucleotides read TGTGCCAGCAGCTTACCTCTTGATACGCAGTATTTT.

The chain joins TRBV7-2 to TRBJ2-7, with TRBD1 matching over 7 bases. Trimming took 1 base from V and 2 from J; bases not matched to a gene: 8. Germline V lookup: CDR1 SGHTA, CDR2 FQGNSA. The CDR3 length is 16 residues. CDR3 region: CASSLGGQEPPYEQYF. For the CDR3, the DNA is TGTGCCAGCAGCTTAGGAGGACAGGAACCTCCCTACGAGCAGTACTTC.